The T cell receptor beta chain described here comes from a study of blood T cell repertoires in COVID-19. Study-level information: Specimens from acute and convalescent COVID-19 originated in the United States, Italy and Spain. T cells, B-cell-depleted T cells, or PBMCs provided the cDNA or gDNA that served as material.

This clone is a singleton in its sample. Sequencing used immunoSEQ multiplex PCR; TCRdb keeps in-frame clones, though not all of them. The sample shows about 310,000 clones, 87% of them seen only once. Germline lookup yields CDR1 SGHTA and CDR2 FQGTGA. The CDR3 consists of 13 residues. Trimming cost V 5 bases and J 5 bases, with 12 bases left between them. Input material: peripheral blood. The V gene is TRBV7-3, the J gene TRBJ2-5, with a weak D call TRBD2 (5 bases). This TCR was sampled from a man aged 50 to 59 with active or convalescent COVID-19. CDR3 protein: CASSRGIGETQYF. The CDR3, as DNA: TGTGCCAGCAGCCGGGGTATCGGGGAGACCCAGTACTTC.